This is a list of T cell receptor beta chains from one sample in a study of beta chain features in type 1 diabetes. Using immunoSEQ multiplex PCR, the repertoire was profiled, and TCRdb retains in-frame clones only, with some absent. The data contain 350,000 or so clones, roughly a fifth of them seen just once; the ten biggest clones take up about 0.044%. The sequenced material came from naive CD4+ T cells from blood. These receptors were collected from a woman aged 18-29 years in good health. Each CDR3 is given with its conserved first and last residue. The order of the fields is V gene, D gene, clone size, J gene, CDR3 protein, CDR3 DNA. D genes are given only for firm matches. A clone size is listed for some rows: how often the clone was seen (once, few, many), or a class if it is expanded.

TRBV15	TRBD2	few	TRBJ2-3	CATSRDGVAGFRGDTQYF	TGTGCCACCAGCAGAGATGGAGTAGCGGGGTTCCGGGGGGATACGCAGTATTTT
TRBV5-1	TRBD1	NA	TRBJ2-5	CASREQGADQETQYF	TGCGCCAGCCGCGAACAGGGGGCGGATCAAGAGACCCAGTACTTC
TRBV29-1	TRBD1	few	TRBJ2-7	CSVRDRVVPYEQYF	TGCAGCGTTAGAGACAGGGTGGTTCCCTACGAGCAGTACTTC
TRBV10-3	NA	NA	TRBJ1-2	CANGDPTYGYTF	TGTGCCAACGGAGACCCGACTTATGGCTACACCTTC
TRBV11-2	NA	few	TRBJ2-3	CASSLVSSGTDTQYF	TGTGCCAGCAGCTTAGTATCAAGCGGCACAGATACGCAGTATTTT
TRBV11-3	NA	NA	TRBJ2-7	CASSLGTTYEQYF	TGTGCCAGCAGCTTGGGGACAACCTACGAGCAGTACTTC
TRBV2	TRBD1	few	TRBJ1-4	CASRQGLEEKLFF	TGTGCCAGCCGACAGGGCCTGGAGGAAAAACTGTTTTTT
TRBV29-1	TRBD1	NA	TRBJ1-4	CSVGQGNEKLFF	TGCAGCGTTGGACAGGGTAATGAAAAACTGTTTTTT
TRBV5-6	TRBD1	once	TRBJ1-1	CASSLGDRGLTEAFF	TGTGCCAGCAGCTTGGGGGACAGGGGGCTTACTGAAGCTTTCTTT
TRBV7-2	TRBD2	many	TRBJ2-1	CASSAGLVQFF	TGTGCCAGCAGCGCAGGACTAGTGCAGTTCTTC
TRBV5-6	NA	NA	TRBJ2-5	CASSSQETQYF	TGTGCCAGCAGCTCTCAAGAGACCCAGTACTTC
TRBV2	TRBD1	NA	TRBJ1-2	CASSRQGARYGYTF	TGTGCCAGCAGTCGACAGGGGGCAAGATATGGCTACACCTTC
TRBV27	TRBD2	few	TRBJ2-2	CASSFRTSGTNTGELFF	TGTGCCAGCAGTTTCAGGACTAGCGGGACGAACACCGGGGAGCTGTTTTTT
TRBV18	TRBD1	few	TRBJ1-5	CASSPFTGGADQPQHF	TGTGCCAGCTCACCTTTCACAGGGGGCGCCGACCAGCCCCAGCATTTT
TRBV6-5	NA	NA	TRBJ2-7	CASSDWGVGEQYF	TGTGCCAGCAGCGATTGGGGCGTAGGCGAGCAGTACTTC
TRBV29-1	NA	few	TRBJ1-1	CSVEDTGWGTEAFF	TGCAGCGTTGAAGATACGGGGTGGGGTACTGAAGCTTTCTTT
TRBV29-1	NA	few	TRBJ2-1	CSVEDLGGPSFF	TGCAGCGTTGAAGATCTGGGGGGTCCGTCGTTCTTC
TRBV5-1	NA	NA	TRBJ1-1	CASSPHGNTEAFF	TGCGCCAGCAGCCCCCACGGGAACACTGAAGCTTTCTTT
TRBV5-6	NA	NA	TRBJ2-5	CASSLNYETQYF	TGTGCCAGCAGCTTGAACTATGAGACCCAGTACTTC
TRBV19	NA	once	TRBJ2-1	CASSPDNEQFF	TGTGCCAGTAGTCCAGACAATGAGCAGTTCTTC
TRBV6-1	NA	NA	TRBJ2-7	CASSGHHYEQYF	TGTGCCAGCAGCGGACACCACTACGAGCAGTACTTC
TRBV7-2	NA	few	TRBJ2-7	CASSSRPGLISYEQYF	TGTGCCAGCAGCTCACGACCGGGACTGATCTCCTACGAGCAGTACTTC
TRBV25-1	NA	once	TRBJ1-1	CASSERSGGFAEAFF	TGTGCCAGCAGTGAACGATCGGGGGGGTTTGCTGAAGCTTTCTTT
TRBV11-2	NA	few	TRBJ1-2	CASSPVGGQRSYTF	TGTGCCAGCAGCCCCGTAGGTGGACAGAGGTCCTACACCTTC
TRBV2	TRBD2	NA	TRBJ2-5	CASGLAGGPLLETQYF	TGTGCCAGCGGACTAGCGGGAGGGCCATTATTGGAGACCCAGTACTTC
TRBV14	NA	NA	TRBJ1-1	CASSQGVPGDTEAFF	TGTGCCAGCAGCCAAGGGGTTCCAGGGGACACTGAAGCTTTCTTT